These 8 T cell receptor beta chains were sequenced from one sample in a study of cytomegalovirus exposure and HLA in healthy donors. The study ran its PCR with 60 Vbeta and 13 Jbeta primers. Clones were read by immunoSEQ multiplex PCR, and TCRdb kept only the in-frame ones, dropping some. The sample records about 140,000 clones, approximately 78% being singletons. Sample: PBMCs. The source is a woman aged 40 to 50 in good health and CMV-seropositive.

The chain joins TRBV7-9 to TRBJ2-7; D remains ambiguous. Trimming shortened V by 3 bases and J by 0 bases, and 9 bases separated the two germline ends. Germline loops: CDR1 SEHNR, CDR2 FQNEAQ (reference sequence). The length of the CDR3 is 14 residues. CDR3: CASSFQPSSYEQYF. The CDR3 nucleotides read TGTGCCAGCAGCTTTCAGCCTAGCTCCTACGAGCAGTACTTC.

This clone has more than one count but fewer than ten. The CDR3 nucleotides read TGTGCCAGCAGCCCCCGGGCCTACAATGAGCAGTTCTTC. Translated, it gives CASSPRAYNEQFF. The chain couples TRBV13 to TRBJ2-1; no clear D gene. Germline CDR1 reads PRHDT; CDR2 reads FYEKMQ (reference sequence). The ends were cut back, 5 bases at V and 2 bases at J, with 7 bases in the middle. The CDR3 consists of 13 residues.

The chain employs TRBV18 and TRBJ2-1; 8 bases match TRBD1. With V trimmed by 3 bases and J by 1 base, 8 bases remained unmatched. CDR1 and CDR2 (germline): KGHSH, LQKENI. The length of the CDR3 is 17 residues. The CDR3 is CASSPFRGRGSYNEQFF. The CDR3 DNA is TGTGCCAGCTCACCCTTCAGGGGGCGAGGGTCCTACAATGAGCAGTTCTTC.

CDR3 sequence (DNA): TGTGCCAGCAGCACTACCGGGACAGGCTATGAAAAACTGTTTTTT. As protein: CASSTTGTGYEKLFF. This chain uses TRBV9 with TRBJ1-4, with 8 bases aligning to TRBD1. The CDR3 is made up of 15 amino acids. With 4 bases clipped from V and 6 bases from J, the junction kept 8 bases outside the gene matches. The germline V gene has CDR1 SGDLS and CDR2 YYNGEE.

This chain links TRBV2 with TRBJ2-1; 13 positions agree with TRBD2. The CDR3 has 15 residues. J gave up 8 bases and V 7 bases, and 8 bases lay outside the gene matches. Germline-derived CDR1 and CDR2 are SNHLY and FYNNEI. The CDR3 spells CASIWTSGSYDEQFF. The CDR3, as DNA: TGTGCCAGCATTTGGACTAGCGGGAGTTATGATGAGCAGTTCTTC.

Regarding this clone: At one end the junction does not follow the germline gene, possibly because of a read error. The chain uses TRBV29-1 and TRBJ1-2; the D gene is possibly TRBD1 (6 bases). CDR1 and CDR2 from the germline V gene are SQVTM and ANQGSEA. The CDR3 covers 12 residues. CDR3 protein: CSAKSLGQSPLF. The CDR3, as DNA: TGCAGCGCGAAATCCCTAGGACAGTCTCCGCTTTTC. The full variable domain, completed using reference TRBV29-1 and TRBJ1-2, is SAVISQKPSRDICQRGTSLTIQCQVDSQVTMMFWYRQQPGQSLTLIATANQGSEATYESGFVIDKFPISRPNLTFSTLTVSNMSPEDSSIYLCSAKSLGQSPLFGSGTRLTVV.

The chain links TRBV5-1 to TRBJ2-3; no clear D. The CDR3 is 14 residues long. Trimming removed 4 bases from V and 5 bases from J, with 14 bases in between. Germline values: CDR1 SGHRS, CDR2 YFSETQ. This chain's CDR3 is CASSLGSWKDTQYF. CDR3 bases: TGCGCCAGCAGCCTAGGCAGCTGGAAAGATACGCAGTATTTT.

This clone was counted only a few times. This sequence joins TRBV5-6 and TRBJ1-1; D might be TRBD1 (5 bases). The length of the CDR3 is 13 residues. Germline assignment: CDR1 SGHDT and CDR2 YYEEEE. The V end lost 4 bases, the J end lost 7 bases, and 14 bases lay between the germline ends. The DNA of the CDR3 is TGTGCCAGCAGCAGGGGCCCTCCGAGTGAAGCTTTCTTT. Translated: CASSRGPPSEAFF. The entire variable domain, with the rest obtained from reference TRBV5-6 and TRBJ1-1, is as follows: DAGVTQSPTHLIKTRGQQVTLRCSPKSGHDTVSWYQQALGQGPQFIFQYYEEEERQRGNFPDRFSGHQFPNYSSELNVNALLLGDSALYLCASSRGPPSEAFFGQGTRLTVV.